These 28 T cell receptor beta chains share one sample of origin, sequenced in a study of blood T cell repertoires in COVID-19. Clones were read by immunoSEQ multiplex PCR, and TCRdb kept only the in-frame ones, dropping some. The table has some 100,000 clones, about 74% seen once. Sequencing was performed on peripheral blood. Receptor source: a man in his 70s with COVID-19, enrolled during active disease.

This clone was detected only a few times. The J gene is TRBJ1-1, the V gene TRBV21-1; TRBD1 is the table's D call, not checked against the DNA. TRBV21-1 is flagged as a pseudogene. The CDR3 has 17 amino acids. The CDR3 DNA reads as TGTGCCAGCAGCCAAAAACGCAACAGGGGTAGGTCGTATGAAGCTTTCTTT. Translation: CASSQKRNRGRSYEAFF.

V is TRBV30 and J is TRBJ1-1, with TRBD1 as a possible D gene (6 bases). The V gene's germline CDR1 is GTSNPN and CDR2 SVGIG (reference sequence). This CDR3 comprises 14 residues. With 1 base removed from V and 0 bases from J, the gap between germline ends came to 9 bases. CDR3 sequence: CAWSGGGLNTEAFF. The CDR3 DNA follows: TGTGCCTGGAGTGGAGGGGGACTGAACACTGAAGCTTTCTTT.

J is TRBJ1-5 and V is TRBV6-5; D might be TRBD1 (5 bases). Trimming shortened V by 2 bases and J by 5 bases, and 10 bases separated the two germline ends. The length of the CDR3 is 14 residues. Germline V gene sequence: CDR1 MNHEY, CDR2 SVGAGI. The CDR3 DNA is TGTGCCAGCAGTTACCGGGCAGGGCATCAGCCCCAGCATTTT. Protein: CASSYRAGHQPQHF.

This sequence joins TRBV2 and TRBJ1-1, with D possibly TRBD1 on 6 matching bases. Trimming shortened V by 6 bases and J by 4 bases, and 18 bases separated the two germline ends. Germline loops: CDR1 SNHLY, CDR2 FYNNEI. CDR3 length equals 15 residues. CDR3 protein: CASRDDRSPGTEAFF. The CDR3 nucleotides are TGTGCCAGCAGGGACGACAGGTCACCGGGCACTGAAGCTTTCTTT.

This clone was counted between two and nine times. The rearrangement joins TRBV5-1 to TRBJ2-1, with TRBD1 matching over 9 bases. The V segment lost 1 base and the J segment 0 bases; nucleotides outside the gene matches: 17. The CDR3 is made up of 21 amino acids. From germline, CDR1 is SGHRS and CDR2 YFSETQ. The CDR3 protein is CASSLPEPGEGQGTSYNEQFF. The DNA for the CDR3 is TGCGCCAGCAGCTTGCCGGAACCGGGGGAGGGACAGGGTACCTCCTACAATGAGCAGTTCTTC.

The chain is built from TRBV2 and TRBJ2-7; the D gene is possibly TRBD1 (6 bases). The CDR3 contains 14 residues. V was cut by 4 bases and J by 0 bases, with 10 bases left in between. Germline values: CDR1 SNHLY, CDR2 FYNNEI. Written as DNA, the CDR3 is TGTGCCAGCAGTGCCCAGACAGGCTCCTACGAGCAGTACTTC. Translation: CASSAQTGSYEQYF.

This clone was found once. The chain links TRBV28 to TRBJ2-2; 9 positions agree with TRBD2. Germline V gene data show CDR1 as MDHEN and CDR2 as SYDVKM. Losses at the gene ends were 3 bases for V and 7 bases for J; bases not matched to a gene: 6. The CDR3 extends over 15 amino acids. In nucleotides, the CDR3 is TGTGCCAGCAGTTTCCCCAGCGGGAGGAACGGGGAGCTGTTTTTT. Protein product: CASSFPSGRNGELFF.

Ten or more counts support this clone. The V gene is TRBV5-6, the J gene TRBJ2-2; D gene uncertain. The V end was cut by 4 bases, the J end by 2 bases, with 9 bases between. Per the germline V gene, CDR1 is SGHDT and CDR2 is YYEEEE. The CDR3 runs to 14 residues. CDR3 in DNA: TGTGCCAGCAGCAGAGAGAGAAACACCGGGGAGCTGTTTTTT. Translated, it gives CASSRERNTGELFF.

J is TRBJ1-1 and V is TRBV5-1, with D perhaps matching TRBD1 (5 bases). There are 13 residues in the CDR3. From germline, CDR1 is SGHRS and CDR2 YFSETQ. V lost 0 bases and J 9 bases, leaving 12 bases between the germline ends. CDR3 sequence reads: CASSLAGDLQAFF. The CDR3 region has the DNA TGCGCCAGCAGCTTGGCGGGGGACCTCCAAGCTTTCTTT.

The chain combines TRBV28 with TRBJ2-5; tentative D call: TRBD2 (5 bases). The CDR3 runs to 17 residues. The ends were cut back, 5 bases at V and 1 base at J, with 20 bases in the middle. The germline V gene encodes CDR1 MDHEN and CDR2 SYDVKM. DNA for the CDR3: TGTGCCAGCAGTACACGGGATCTTTGGATACCCCAAGAGACCCAGTACTTC. Its translation is CASSTRDLWIPQETQYF.

The genes are TRBV19 and TRBJ2-7; 7 positions agree with TRBD1. CDR3 length: 15 amino acids. Looked up from germline, CDR1 is LNHDA and CDR2 is SQIVND (reference sequence). The J segment lost 6 bases and the V segment lost 3 bases, leaving 11 bases of the junction unmatched. The CDR3 DNA sequence: TGTGCCAGTAGTATCGCTAGGACAGGTCTTCTCGAGCAGTACTTC. It encodes CASSIARTGLLEQYF.

The rearrangement uses TRBV6-1 and TRBJ2-1; 12 nucleotides line up with TRBD2. The CDR3 consists of 16 residues. Germline lookup yields CDR1 MNHNS and CDR2 SASEGT. V lost 4 bases, J lost 7 bases, and 8 bases stayed unmatched. This CDR3 is CASSATLAGGTNEQFF. Written as DNA, the CDR3 is TGTGCCAGCAGTGCCACCCTAGCGGGAGGGACGAATGAGCAGTTCTTC.

The chain combines TRBV29-1 with TRBJ2-1; TRBD2 agrees at 14 bases. The V segment lost 6 bases and the J segment 5 bases; nucleotides outside the gene matches: 6. The CDR3 has 15 amino acids. Germline-derived CDR1 and CDR2 are SQVTM and ANQGSEA. CDR3 nucleotide sequence: TGCAGCGTAGCGGGGACTAGCGGGAGCCACAATGAGCAGTTCTTC. Translated, it gives CSVAGTSGSHNEQFF.

The CDR3 loop reads CASSARDRVLAKNIQYF. The DNA for the CDR3 is TGTGCCAGCAGTGCCCGGGACAGGGTACTAGCCAAAAACATTCAGTACTTC. This chain joins TRBV6-1 and TRBJ2-4, with TRBD1 matching 9 bases. The germline V gene has CDR1 MNHNS and CDR2 SASEGT. With V trimmed by 4 bases and J by 0 bases, 7 bases remained unmatched. The CDR3 has 17 amino acids.

This clone was seen a handful of times. The CDR3 DNA reads as TGTGCCAGCAGCTCCGGACAGACTAATATACAAGAGACCCAGTACTTC. Its protein is CASSSGQTNIQETQYF. This chain connects TRBV7-9 to TRBJ2-5, with a possible D match to TRBD1 (6 bases). The V end lost 4 bases, the J end lost 2 bases, and 17 bases lay between the germline ends. The CDR3 loop spans 16 amino acids. Germline V gene lookup returns CDR1 SEHNR and CDR2 FQNEAQ (reference sequence).

This chain connects TRBV7-2 to TRBJ1-1; D is unclear. This CDR3 is built from 14 residues. Germline values: CDR1 SGHTA, CDR2 FQGNSA. Trimming pared 2 bases from V and 0 bases from J, leaving 7 bases between. The CDR3: CASSLKQLNTEAFF. The CDR3 DNA is TGTGCCAGCAGCTTAAAACAGTTGAACACTGAAGCTTTCTTT.

This clone was seen only once. The CDR3 spells CASSLERVGEAFF. The CDR3 DNA sequence: TGTGCCAGCAGCTTAGAGCGGGTTGGGGAAGCTTTCTTT. The chain combines TRBV7-2 with TRBJ1-1, with D unresolved. Germline CDR1 and CDR2: SGHTA and FQGNSA. V lost 1 base, J lost 8 bases, and 11 bases lay in between. CDR3 size: 13 residues.

The V gene is TRBV5-1, the J gene TRBJ2-5; TRBD2 agrees at 7 bases. J lost 2 bases, V lost 0 bases, and 4 bases had no gene match. In germline, CDR1 is SGHRS, CDR2 YFSETQ. This CDR3 has 15 residues. DNA of the CDR3: TGCGCCAGCAGCTTGGGGAGTAGCGGGCAAGAGACCCAGTACTTC. Amino acids: CASSLGSSGQETQYF.

This clone showed up just a few times. V and J are TRBV5-1 and TRBJ1-4; TRBD1 aligns across 7 bases. Losses at the gene ends were 5 bases for V and 4 bases for J; bases not matched to a gene: 8. Germline V gives CDR1 SGHRS, CDR2 YFSETQ. CDR3 length equals 15 residues. This chain's CDR3 is CASSLRGTDNEKLFF. For the CDR3, the DNA is TGCGCCAGCAGTCTCCGTGGGACAGATAATGAAAAACTGTTTTTT.

The rearrangement joins TRBV6-2 or TRBV6-3 to TRBJ1-3, with a tentative D call TRBD1 (5 bases). The V end lost 4 bases, the J end lost 0 bases, and 10 bases lay between the germline ends. This CDR3 has 15 residues. Per germline, CDR1 MNHEY and CDR2 SVGEGT. The CDR3 loop reads CASSLRDFSGNTIYF. CDR3 nucleotides: TGTGCCAGCAGTTTACGGGACTTCTCTGGAAACACCATATATTTT.

A remark on this clone: Within the sample, other DNA sequences also encode this same CDR3. The V gene is TRBV28, the J gene TRBJ2-3, with 9 bases fitting TRBD2. J lost 2 bases, V lost 2 bases, and 5 bases had no gene match. This CDR3 spans 16 amino acids. CDR1 MDHEN and CDR2 SYDVKM come from the germline V gene. The CDR3: CASSLGLAGPTDTQYF. The CDR3, as DNA: TGTGCCAGCAGTTTAGGGCTAGCGGGGCCCACAGATACGCAGTATTTT.

The chain links TRBV18 to TRBJ2-5; possible D gene TRBD2, 5 bases. Looked up from germline, CDR1 is KGHSH and CDR2 is LQKENI. V dropped 3 bases and J dropped 2 bases, with 10 bases sitting between them. This CDR3 region has 14 residues. This chain's CDR3 is CASSPIGEQETQYF. The CDR3 region has the DNA TGTGCCAGCTCACCGATTGGGGAGCAAGAGACCCAGTACTTC.

The chain links TRBV18 to TRBJ2-2; a weak D match, TRBD2 (6 bases). The length of the CDR3 is 16 residues. The ends were cut back, 2 bases at V and 6 bases at J, with 16 bases in the middle. Germline values: CDR1 KGHSH, CDR2 LQKENI. The CDR3 sequence: CASSPGGKRSSGELFF. The CDR3 DNA is TGTGCCAGCTCACCAGGCGGGAAACGAAGTTCCGGGGAGCTGTTTTTT. The complete variable domain, with remaining parts taken from reference TRBV18 and TRBJ2-2, reads NAGVMQNPRHLVRRRGQEARLRCSPMKGHSHVYWYRQLPEEGLKFMVYLQKENIIDESGMPKERFSAEFPKEGPSILRIQQVVRGDSAAYFCASSPGGKRSSGELFFGEGSRLTVL.

This clone showed up just once. The gene calls are TRBV7-2 and TRBJ2-1, with 9 positions matching TRBD2. Per germline, CDR1 SGHTA and CDR2 FQGNSA. The CDR3 spans 17 residues. The J segment lost 4 bases and the V segment lost 0 bases, leaving 7 bases of the junction unmatched. The CDR3 is CASSLAGGRANYNEQFF. The CDR3 coding sequence is TGTGCCAGCAGCTTAGCTGGCGGGAGGGCAAATTACAATGAGCAGTTCTTC.

The chain employs TRBV24-1 and TRBJ2-5; maybe TRBD2 (6 bases). Germline lookup yields CDR1 KGHDR and CDR2 SFDVKD. Trimming stripped 5 bases from V and 5 bases from J, with 17 bases between. This CDR3 comprises 15 residues. The CDR3 is CATSGRDSQWETQYF. The CDR3 DNA sequence: TGTGCCACCAGTGGTCGGGACTCGCAGTGGGAGACCCAGTACTTC.

Only a few counts were recorded for this clone. The rearrangement uses TRBV5-4 and TRBJ2-2, with a weak D call TRBD1 (5 bases). CDR1 SGHNT and CDR2 YYREEE come from the germline V gene (reference sequence). CDR3 length: 16 residues. The V end lost 3 bases, the J end lost 2 bases, and 14 bases lay between the germline ends. As DNA, the CDR3 is TGTGCCAGCAGCTCCCAGCAGGGAATTAACACCGGGGAGCTGTTTTTT. It codes for CASSSQQGINTGELFF. The entire variable domain, with the rest obtained from reference TRBV5-4 and TRBJ2-2, is as follows: ETGVTQSPTHLIKTRGQQVTLRCSSQSGHNTVSWYQQALGQGPQFIFQYYREEENGRGNFPPRFSGLQFPNYSSELNVNALELDDSALYLCASSSQQGINTGELFFGEGSRLTVL.

The rearrangement joins TRBV28 to TRBJ1-6, with 7 nucleotides matching TRBD1. This CDR3 is built from 15 residues. Per germline, CDR1 MDHEN and CDR2 SYDVKM. The V segment lost 2 bases and the J segment 12 bases; nucleotides outside the gene matches: 10. The CDR3 sequence is CASSLATGSRVPLHF. The CDR3 region has the DNA TGTGCCAGCAGTTTAGCGACAGGGAGTAGAGTACCCCTCCACTTT.

The CDR3 DNA follows: TGTGCCAGCAGCGTCCCGGGACAGGGGAATTGGGAGCTGTTTTTT. Translating gives CASSVPGQGNWELFF. The V gene is TRBV5-4, the J gene TRBJ2-2; TRBD1 matches 10 bases. V was pared by 4 bases and J by 9 bases, with 9 bases of the junction left unmatched. CDR1 is SGHNT, CDR2 YYREEE, per germline (reference sequence). This CDR3 comprises 15 residues.